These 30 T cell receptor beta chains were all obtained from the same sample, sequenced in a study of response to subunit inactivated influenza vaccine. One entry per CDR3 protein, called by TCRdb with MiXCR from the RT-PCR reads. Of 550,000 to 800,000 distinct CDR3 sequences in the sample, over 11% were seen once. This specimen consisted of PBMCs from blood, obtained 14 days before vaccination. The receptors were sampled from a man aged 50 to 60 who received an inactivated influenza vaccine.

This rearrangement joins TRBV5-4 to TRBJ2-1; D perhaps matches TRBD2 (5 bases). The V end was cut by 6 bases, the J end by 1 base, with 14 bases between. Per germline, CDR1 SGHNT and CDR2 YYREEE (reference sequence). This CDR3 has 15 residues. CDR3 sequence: CASTPSRGSYNEQFF. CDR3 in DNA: TGTGCCAGCACCCCTTCTCGGGGTTCCTACAATGAGCAGTTCTTC.

The CDR3 nucleotides are TGTGCCAGCAGCCTGAGGATGGATTATGTGGAGACCCAGTACTTC. This translates into CASSLRMDYVETQYF. This chain joins TRBV7-2 and TRBJ2-5; D unclear. The germline V gene encodes CDR1 SGHTA and CDR2 FQGNSA. This CDR3 spans 15 amino acids. The V gene lost 5 bases and the J gene lost 5 bases, with 18 bases spanning the gap.

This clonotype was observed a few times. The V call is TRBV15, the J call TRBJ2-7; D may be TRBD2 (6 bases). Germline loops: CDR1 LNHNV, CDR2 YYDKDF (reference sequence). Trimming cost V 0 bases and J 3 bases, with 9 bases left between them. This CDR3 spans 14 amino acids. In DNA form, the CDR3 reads TGTGCCACCAGCAGAGAGGTCGGGGGCTACGAGCAGTACTTC. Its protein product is CATSREVGGYEQYF.

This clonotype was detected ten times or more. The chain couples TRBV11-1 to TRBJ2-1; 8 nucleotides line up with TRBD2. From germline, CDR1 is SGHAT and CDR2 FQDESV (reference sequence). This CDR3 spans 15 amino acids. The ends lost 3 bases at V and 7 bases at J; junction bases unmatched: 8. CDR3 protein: CASSLGSGDWNEQFF. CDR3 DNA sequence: TGTGCCAGCAGCTTGGGTAGCGGGGATTGGAATGAGCAGTTCTTC.

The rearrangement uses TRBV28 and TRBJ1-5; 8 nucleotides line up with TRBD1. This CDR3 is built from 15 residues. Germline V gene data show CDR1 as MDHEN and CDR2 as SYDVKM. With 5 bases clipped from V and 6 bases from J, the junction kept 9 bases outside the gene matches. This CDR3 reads CASSQQGGAVQPQHF. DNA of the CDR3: TGTGCCAGCAGTCAACAGGGGGGAGCTGTTCAGCCCCAGCATTTT. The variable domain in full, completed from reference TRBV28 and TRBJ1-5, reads DVKVTQSSRYLVKRTGEKVFLECVQDMDHENMFWYRQDPGLGLRLIYFSYDVKMKEKGDIPEGYSVSREKKERFSLILESASTNQTSMYLCASSQQGGAVQPQHFGDGTRLSIL.

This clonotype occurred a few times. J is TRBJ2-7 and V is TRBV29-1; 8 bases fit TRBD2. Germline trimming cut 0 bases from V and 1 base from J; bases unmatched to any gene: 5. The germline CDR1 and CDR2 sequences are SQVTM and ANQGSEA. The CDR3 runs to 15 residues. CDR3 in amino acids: CSVEDRREASYEQYF. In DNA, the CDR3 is TGCAGCGTTGAAGATCGGCGGGAGGCATCCTACGAGCAGTACTTC.

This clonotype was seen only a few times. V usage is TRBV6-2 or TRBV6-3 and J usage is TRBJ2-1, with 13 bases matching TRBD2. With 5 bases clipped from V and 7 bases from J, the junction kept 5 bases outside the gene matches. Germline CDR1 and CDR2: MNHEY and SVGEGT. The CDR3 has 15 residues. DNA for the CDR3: TGTGCCAGCAGTCGACGGACTAGCGGGAGAAATGAGCAGTTCTTC. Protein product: CASSRRTSGRNEQFF.

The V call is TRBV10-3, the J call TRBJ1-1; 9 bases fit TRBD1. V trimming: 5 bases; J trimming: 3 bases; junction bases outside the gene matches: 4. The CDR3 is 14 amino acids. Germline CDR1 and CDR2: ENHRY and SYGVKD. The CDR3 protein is CAISNRGRDTEAFF. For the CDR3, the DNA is TGTGCCATCAGTAACAGGGGGCGAGACACTGAAGCTTTCTTT.

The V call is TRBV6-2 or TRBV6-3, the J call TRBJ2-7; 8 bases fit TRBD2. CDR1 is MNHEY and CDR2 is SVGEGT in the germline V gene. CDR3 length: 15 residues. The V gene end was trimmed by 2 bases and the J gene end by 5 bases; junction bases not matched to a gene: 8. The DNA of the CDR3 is TGTGCCAGCAGTTACGGGAGCGGGAGTACCAACGAGCAGTACTTC. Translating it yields CASSYGSGSTNEQYF.

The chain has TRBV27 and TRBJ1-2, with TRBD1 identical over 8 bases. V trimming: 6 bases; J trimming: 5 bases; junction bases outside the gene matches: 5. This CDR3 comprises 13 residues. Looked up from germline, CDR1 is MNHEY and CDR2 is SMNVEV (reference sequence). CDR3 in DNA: TGTGCCAGCAGGGACAGGGAACTTTATGGCTACACCTTC. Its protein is CASRDRELYGYTF.

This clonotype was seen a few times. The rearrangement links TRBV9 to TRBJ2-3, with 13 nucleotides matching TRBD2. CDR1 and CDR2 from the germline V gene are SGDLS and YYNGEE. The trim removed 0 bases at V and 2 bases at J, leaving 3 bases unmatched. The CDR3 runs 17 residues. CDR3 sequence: CASSVELAGGSTDTQYF. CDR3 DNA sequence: TGTGCCAGCAGCGTAGAACTAGCGGGAGGGTCCACAGATACGCAGTATTTT.

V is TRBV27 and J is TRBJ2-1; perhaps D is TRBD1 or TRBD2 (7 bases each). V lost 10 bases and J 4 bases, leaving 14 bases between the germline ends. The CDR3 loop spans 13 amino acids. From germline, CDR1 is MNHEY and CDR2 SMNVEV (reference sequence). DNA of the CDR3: TGTGCCATCGGGGGGACAGCGTACAATGAGCAGTTCTTC. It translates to CAIGGTAYNEQFF.

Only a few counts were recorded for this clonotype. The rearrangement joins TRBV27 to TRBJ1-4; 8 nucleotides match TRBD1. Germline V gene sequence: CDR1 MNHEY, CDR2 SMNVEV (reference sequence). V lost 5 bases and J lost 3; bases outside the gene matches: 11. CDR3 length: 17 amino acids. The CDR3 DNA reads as TGTGCCAGCAGTACCCGGACAGGGAAATCCGCTAATGAAAAACTGTTTTTT. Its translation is CASSTRTGKSANEKLFF. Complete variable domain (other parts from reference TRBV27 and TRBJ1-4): EAQVTQNPRYLITVTGKKLTVTCSQNMNHEYMSWYRQDPGLGLRQIYYSMNVEVTDKGDVPEGYKVSRKEKRNFPLILESPSPNQTSLYFCASSTRTGKSANEKLFFGSGTQLSVL.

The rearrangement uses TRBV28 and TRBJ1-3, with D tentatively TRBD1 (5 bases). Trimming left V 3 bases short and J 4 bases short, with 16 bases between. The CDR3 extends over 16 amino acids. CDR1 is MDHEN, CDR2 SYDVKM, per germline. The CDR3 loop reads CASSFALQGEGNTIYF. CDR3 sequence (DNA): TGTGCCAGCAGTTTCGCCTTGCAGGGAGAAGGAAACACCATATATTTT.

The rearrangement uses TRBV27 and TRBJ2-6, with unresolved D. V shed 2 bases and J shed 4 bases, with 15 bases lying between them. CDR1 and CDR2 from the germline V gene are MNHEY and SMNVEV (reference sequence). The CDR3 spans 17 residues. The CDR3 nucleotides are TGTGCCAGCAGTTTACGTTCTTCTACCGCGGGGGCCAACGTCCTGACTTTC. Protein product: CASSLRSSTAGANVLTF. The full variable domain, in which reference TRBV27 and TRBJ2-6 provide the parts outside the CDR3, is EAQVTQNPRYLITVTGKKLTVTCSQNMNHEYMSWYRQDPGLGLRQIYYSMNVEVTDKGDVPEGYKVSRKEKRNFPLILESPSPNQTSLYFCASSLRSSTAGANVLTFGAGSRLTVL.

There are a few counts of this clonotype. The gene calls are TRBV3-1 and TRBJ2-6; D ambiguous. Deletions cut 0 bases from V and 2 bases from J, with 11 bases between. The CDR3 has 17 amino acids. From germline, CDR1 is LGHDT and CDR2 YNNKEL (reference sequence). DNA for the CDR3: TGTGCCAGCAGCCAAGATGGGAAGGGCCCTGGGGCCAACGTCCTGACTTTC. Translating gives CASSQDGKGPGANVLTF.

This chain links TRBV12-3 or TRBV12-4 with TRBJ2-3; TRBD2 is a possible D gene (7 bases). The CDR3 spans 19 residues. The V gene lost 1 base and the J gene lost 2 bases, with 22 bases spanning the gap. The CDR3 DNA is TGTGCCAGCAGTTTAGGTGGGGGGGCCAGATTAATACCCACAGATACGCAGTATTTT. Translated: CASSLGGGARLIPTDTQYF.

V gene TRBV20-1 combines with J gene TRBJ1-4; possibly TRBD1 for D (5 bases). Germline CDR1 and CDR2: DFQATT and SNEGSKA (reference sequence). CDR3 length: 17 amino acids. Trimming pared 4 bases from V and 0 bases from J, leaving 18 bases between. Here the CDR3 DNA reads TGCAGTGCTAATGGGCGAGGGGCCTTTGCAACTAATGAAAAACTGTTTTTT. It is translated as CSANGRGAFATNEKLFF.

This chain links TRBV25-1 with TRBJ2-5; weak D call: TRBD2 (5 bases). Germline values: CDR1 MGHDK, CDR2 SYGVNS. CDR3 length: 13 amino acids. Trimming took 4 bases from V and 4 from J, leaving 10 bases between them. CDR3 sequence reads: CASSVDWGETQYF. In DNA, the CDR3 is TGTGCCAGCAGTGTGGACTGGGGAGAGACCCAGTACTTC.

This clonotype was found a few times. DNA of the CDR3: TGCAGTGCCACGGCTCTGGGACAGAGTTTCAATCAGCCCCAGCATTTT. Protein sequence: CSATALGQSFNQPQHF. V and J are TRBV20-1 and TRBJ1-5; 7 bases line up with TRBD1. The CDR3 has 16 residues. The V and J ends lost 6 bases and 3 bases, in that order; junction bases with no gene match: 14. The germline CDR1 and CDR2 sequences are DFQATT and SNEGSKA (reference sequence).

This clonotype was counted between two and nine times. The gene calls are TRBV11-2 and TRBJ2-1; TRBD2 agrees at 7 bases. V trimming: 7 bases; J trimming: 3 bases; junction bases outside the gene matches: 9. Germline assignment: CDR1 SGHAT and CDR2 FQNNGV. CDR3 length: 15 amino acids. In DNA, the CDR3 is TGTGCCAGCACCATGGACGGCGGGGGCTACAATGAGCAGTTCTTC. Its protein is CASTMDGGGYNEQFF.

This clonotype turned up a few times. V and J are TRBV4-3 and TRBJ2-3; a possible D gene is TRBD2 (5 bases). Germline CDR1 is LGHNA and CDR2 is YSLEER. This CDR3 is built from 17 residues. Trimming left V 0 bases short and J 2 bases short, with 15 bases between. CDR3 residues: CASSQDGTSWPTDTQYF. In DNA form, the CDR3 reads TGCGCCAGCAGCCAAGACGGTACTAGTTGGCCCACAGATACGCAGTATTTT.

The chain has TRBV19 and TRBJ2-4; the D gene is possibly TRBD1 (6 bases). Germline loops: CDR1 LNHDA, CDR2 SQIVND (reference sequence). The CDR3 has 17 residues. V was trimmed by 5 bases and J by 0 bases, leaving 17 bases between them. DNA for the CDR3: TGTGCCAGTAGTCTTAACGACAGGAGTCTAGCCAAAAACATTCAGTACTTC. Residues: CASSLNDRSLAKNIQYF.

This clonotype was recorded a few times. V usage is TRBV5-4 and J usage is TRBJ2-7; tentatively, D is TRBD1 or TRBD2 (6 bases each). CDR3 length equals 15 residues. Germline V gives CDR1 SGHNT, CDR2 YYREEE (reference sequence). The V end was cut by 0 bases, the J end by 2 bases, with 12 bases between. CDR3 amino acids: CASSLVGGRAYEQYF. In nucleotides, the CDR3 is TGTGCCAGCAGCTTGGTCGGGGGCCGGGCCTACGAGCAGTACTTC.

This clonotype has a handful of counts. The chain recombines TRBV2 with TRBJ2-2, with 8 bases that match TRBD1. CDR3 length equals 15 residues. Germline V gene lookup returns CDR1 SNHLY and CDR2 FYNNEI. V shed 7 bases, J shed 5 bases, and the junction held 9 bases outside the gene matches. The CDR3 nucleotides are TGTGCCAGCAAAAAGAGGACAGGGTCAACCGGGGAGCTGTTTTTT. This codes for CASKKRTGSTGELFF.

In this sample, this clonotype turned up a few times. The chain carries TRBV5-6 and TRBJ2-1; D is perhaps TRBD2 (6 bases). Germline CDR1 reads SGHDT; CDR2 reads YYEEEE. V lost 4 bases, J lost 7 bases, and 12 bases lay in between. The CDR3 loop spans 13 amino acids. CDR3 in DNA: TGTGCCAGCAGCCGGCGGGAAGTAAATGAGCAGTTCTTC. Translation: CASSRREVNEQFF.

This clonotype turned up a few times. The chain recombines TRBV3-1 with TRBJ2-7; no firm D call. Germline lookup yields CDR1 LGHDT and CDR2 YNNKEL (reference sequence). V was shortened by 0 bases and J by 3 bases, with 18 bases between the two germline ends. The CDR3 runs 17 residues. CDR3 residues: CASSQDRSLGSRYEQYF. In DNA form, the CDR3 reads TGTGCCAGCAGCCAAGATCGGTCCCTAGGATCTCGCTACGAGCAGTACTTC.

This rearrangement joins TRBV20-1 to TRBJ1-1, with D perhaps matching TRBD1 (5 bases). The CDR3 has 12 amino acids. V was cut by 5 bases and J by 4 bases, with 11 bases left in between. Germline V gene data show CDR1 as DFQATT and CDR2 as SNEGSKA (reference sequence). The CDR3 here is CSAPGAGTEAFF. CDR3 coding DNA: TGCAGTGCTCCCGGGGCGGGCACTGAAGCTTTCTTT.

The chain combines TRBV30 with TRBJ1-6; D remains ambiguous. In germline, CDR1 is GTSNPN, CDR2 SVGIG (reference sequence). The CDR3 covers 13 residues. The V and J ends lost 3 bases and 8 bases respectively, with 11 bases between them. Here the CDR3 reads CAWRRLTDSPLHF. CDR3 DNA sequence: TGTGCCTGGAGACGCCTAACGGATTCACCCCTCCACTTT.

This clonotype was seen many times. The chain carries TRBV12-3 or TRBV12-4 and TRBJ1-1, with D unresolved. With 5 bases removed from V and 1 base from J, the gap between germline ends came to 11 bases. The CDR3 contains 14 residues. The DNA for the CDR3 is TGTGCCAGCAGTCTACGCAACACGAACACTGAAGCTTTCTTT. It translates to CASSLRNTNTEAFF.